Each of the 13 T cell receptor beta chains below was sequenced from the same sample in a study of blood T cell repertoires in COVID-19. This table comes from immunoSEQ multiplex PCR, and its TCRdb copy is limited to in-frame clones, with some not included. The sample yields 53,000 or so clones, over 90% seen once. Sequencing was done on a sample of peripheral blood. Receptors were obtained from a human donor in a cohort sampled during active COVID-19.

This clone occurred once. The J gene is TRBJ2-1, the V gene TRBV11-3; D gene ambiguous. Trimming pared 5 bases from V and 6 bases from J, leaving 17 bases between. Germline values: CDR1 SGHNT, CDR2 YENEEA. This CDR3 region has 15 residues. The CDR3 loop reads CASSKGDSRGNEQFF. The CDR3 nucleotides are TGTGCCAGCAGCAAAGGAGACTCCAGAGGCAATGAGCAGTTCTTC.

The J gene is TRBJ2-7, the V gene TRBV7-9; maybe TRBD2 (6 bases). Trimming took off 4 bases at V and 2 bases at J, with 12 bases between the two ends. Per the germline V gene, CDR1 is SEHNR and CDR2 is FQNEAQ (reference sequence). This CDR3 has 14 amino acids. CDR3: CASSSRGGAYEQYF. In nucleotides, the CDR3 is TGTGCCAGCAGCTCCCGGGGAGGAGCCTACGAGCAGTACTTC.

The chain uses TRBV19 and TRBJ1-2, with a weak D call TRBD1 (5 bases). V lost 3 bases to trimming and J lost 9 bases, with 11 bases between them. The CDR3 loop spans 12 amino acids. The V gene's germline CDR1 is LNHDA and CDR2 SQIVND (reference sequence). In DNA, the CDR3 is TGTGCCAGTAGTATGAGGGGACTTAGCTACACCTTC. It encodes CASSMRGLSYTF.

This clone showed up just a few times. The chain joins TRBV27 to TRBJ2-2; TRBD2 might be the D (5 bases). The ends were cut back, 8 bases at V and 5 bases at J, with 6 bases in the middle. The germline V gene encodes CDR1 MNHEY and CDR2 SMNVEV (reference sequence). The length of the CDR3 is 11 residues. Here the CDR3 reads CASGGTGELFF. In DNA form, the CDR3 reads TGTGCCAGCGGCGGGACCGGGGAGCTGTTTTTT.

J is TRBJ2-1 and V is TRBV3-1 (or the pseudogene TRBV3-2); TRBD2 agrees at 9 bases. J was trimmed by 5 bases and V by 1 base; bases with no gene match: 12. Germline V gives CDR1 LGHDT, CDR2 YNNKEL (reference sequence). The CDR3 is 18 residues long. The CDR3 loop reads CASSQVGGVAGVNNEQFF. The CDR3 nucleotides are TGTGCCAGCAGCCAAGTTGGGGGAGTAGCGGGGGTCAACAATGAGCAGTTCTTC.

This chain connects TRBV9 to TRBJ1-2; D is unresolved. Germline V gives CDR1 SGDLS, CDR2 YYNGEE. The germline V and J ends were trimmed by 0 bases and 0 bases, with 9 bases remaining between them. The CDR3 is 15 amino acids. In DNA form, the CDR3 reads TGTGCCAGCAGCGTAGACCGCGCCGCTAACTATGGCTACACCTTC. It translates to CASSVDRAANYGYTF. Filled out from reference TRBV9 and TRBJ1-2, the complete variable domain reads DSGVTQTPKHLITATGQRVTLRCSPRSGDLSVYWYQQSLDQGLQFLIQYYNGEERAKGNILERFSAQQFPDLHSELNLSSLELGDSALYFCASSVDRAANYGYTFGSGTRLTVV.

J is TRBJ2-1 and V is TRBV3-1 (or the pseudogene TRBV3-2); tentative D call: TRBD1 (7 bases). CDR3 length equals 15 residues. Trimming cost V 3 bases and J 4 bases, with 13 bases left between them. The germline V gene encodes CDR1 LGHDT and CDR2 YNNKEL (reference sequence). The CDR3 spells CASSQRDRHYNEQFF. CDR3 sequence (DNA): TGTGCCAGCAGCCAGCGGGACAGACATTACAATGAGCAGTTCTTC.

As to this clone: One end of the junction is discordant with germline, which a read error may explain. The chain has TRBV6-5 and TRBJ1-5, with a tentative D call TRBD1 (5 bases). The germline CDR1 and CDR2 sequences are MNHEY and SVGAGI. The CDR3 is 14 residues long. In nucleotides, the CDR3 is TGTGCCAGCAGTGACTCGGACATGGATCAGCCCCAGCATTTT. It encodes CASSDSDMDQPQHF.

The V and J genes are TRBV15 and TRBJ1-4, with D maybe TRBD1 (5 bases). CDR1 LNHNV and CDR2 YYDKDF come from the germline V gene (reference sequence). The CDR3 contains 17 residues. V lost 3 bases, J lost 5 bases, and 19 bases lay in between. DNA for the CDR3: TGTGCCACCAGCAGGGCGCTTTACAGGCATCCCAATGAAAAACTGTTTTTT. This encodes CATSRALYRHPNEKLFF.

This clone is a singleton in its sample. This chain uses TRBV21-1 with TRBJ1-1; TRBD1, the table's D call, was not compared with the DNA. TRBV21-1 represents a pseudogene. This CDR3 has 14 amino acids. The CDR3 DNA is TGTGCCAGCAGGGGGGGACAGGGGCACACTGAAGCTTTCTTT. Encoded protein: CASRGGQGHTEAFF.

The chain joins TRBV27 to TRBJ2-1; D is possibly TRBD2 (6 bases). CDR1 is MNHEY and CDR2 is SMNVEV in the germline V gene (reference sequence). The CDR3 runs to 14 residues. Trimming stripped 10 bases from V and 7 bases from J, with 20 bases between. This CDR3 reads CATSGFGRGNEQFF. CDR3 in DNA: TGTGCCACCAGCGGCTTCGGGAGAGGGAATGAGCAGTTCTTC.

The CDR3: CASSLTRDTEAFF. DNA of the CDR3: TGTGCCAGCAGCTTAACCAGGGACACTGAAGCTTTCTTT. The chain joins TRBV7-3 to TRBJ1-1; tentative D call: TRBD1 (5 bases). Trimming removed 0 bases from V and 3 bases from J, with 5 bases in between. Germline V gene data show CDR1 as SGHTA and CDR2 as FQGTGA. This CDR3 has 13 amino acids. Full variable domain (outside the CDR3, taken from reference TRBV7-3 and TRBJ1-1): GAGVSQTPSNKVTEKGKYVELRCDPISGHTALYWYRQSLGQGPEFLIYFQGTGAADDSGLPNDRFFAVRPEGSVSTLKIQRTERGDSAVYLCASSLTRDTEAFFGQGTRLTVV.

In the case of this clone: One junction end disagrees with the germline gene, perhaps due to a read error. The rearrangement joins TRBV7-7 to TRBJ2-5; 14 bases fit TRBD2. Germline V CDR1 and CDR2: SSHAT, FNYEAQ (reference sequence). The CDR3 has 22 amino acids. The CDR3 is CASSLVPLGLAGGRGVQETQYF. The DNA of the CDR3 is TGTGCTAGCAGCTTAGTCCCCCTCGGACTAGCGGGAGGCCGGGGGGTACAAGAGACCCAGTACTTC.